These 13 T cell receptor beta chains share one sample of origin, sequenced in a study of T cell repertoires in cytomegalovirus infection. TCRdb redid the calling of the reads with MiXCR, one entry per CDR3 protein. The sample carries 300,000 to 400,000 distinct CDR3 sequences, 8% to 9.5% recorded once. The sequenced material came from PBMCs. These TCRs come from a human donor in good health (CMV status not recorded). Some clones in this sample may be carry-over from other donors' samples.

The sample holds many counts of this clonotype. The rearrangement uses TRBV6-5 and TRBJ2-4; TRBD2 matches at 8 bases. The length of the CDR3 is 18 residues. Germline lookup yields CDR1 MNHEY and CDR2 SVGAGI. The junction had 8 bases not matched to a gene; V was cut back by 0 bases and J by 1 base. The CDR3 sequence: CASSYSAGGSGAKNIQYF. The DNA for the CDR3 is TGTGCCAGCAGTTACTCGGCGGGGGGCAGCGGGGCCAAAAACATTCAGTACTTC.

This clonotype occurred a few times. The V call is TRBV29-1, the J call TRBJ2-1; the D gene could be TRBD1 or TRBD2 (5 bases each). The CDR3 covers 12 residues. The V and J ends lost 4 bases and 5 bases respectively, with 9 bases between them. Germline CDR1 is SQVTM and CDR2 is ANQGSEA. CDR3 region: CSVGRGHNEQFF. The CDR3 DNA reads TGCAGCGTTGGCCGGGGCCACAATGAGCAGTTCTTC.

The rearrangement uses TRBV5-1 and TRBJ1-1; D is perhaps TRBD1 (6 bases). The CDR3 runs 15 residues. Germline V gene lookup returns CDR1 SGHRS and CDR2 YFSETQ. V was shortened by 4 bases and J by 4 bases, with 17 bases between the two germline ends. The CDR3 spells CASSTDSLRGTEAFF. In DNA form, the CDR3 reads TGCGCCAGCAGCACGGACAGCTTAAGGGGCACTGAAGCTTTCTTT.

V and J are TRBV19 and TRBJ1-5; 8 nucleotides agree with TRBD1. Germline lookup yields CDR1 LNHDA and CDR2 SQIVND (reference sequence). The CDR3 sequence is 16 residues long. V was pared by 6 bases and J by 0 bases, with 7 bases of the junction left unmatched. CDR3 bases: TGTGCCAGTAGACAGGGACAGGTTTATAGCAATCAGCCCCAGCATTTT. This translates into CASRQGQVYSNQPQHF.

Many counts were recorded for this clonotype. The gene calls are TRBV7-9 and TRBJ1-2; D is perhaps TRBD1 (5 bases). V lost 5 bases, J lost 6 bases, and 13 bases lay in between. The length of the CDR3 is 13 residues. The germline CDR1 and CDR2 sequences are SEHNR and FQNEAQ (reference sequence). The CDR3 DNA reads TGTGCCAGCAGCCGGGGGAGGGAAAATGGCTACACCTTC. It encodes CASSRGRENGYTF.

J is TRBJ2-3 and V is TRBV20-1; TRBD2 matches 9 bases. Germline loops: CDR1 DFQATT, CDR2 SNEGSKA (reference sequence). The junction had 8 bases not matched to a gene; V was cut back by 7 bases and J by 15 bases. The CDR3 is made up of 10 amino acids. CDR3 bases: TGCAGTGGGGGGGCTAGCGGGATTTATTTT. This gives the protein CSGGASGIYF.

This clonotype was detected ten times or more. The V and J genes are TRBV7-2 and TRBJ1-2; unclear D gene. The V end lost 1 base, the J end lost 4 bases, and 16 bases lay between the germline ends. This CDR3 is built from 16 residues. CDR1 SGHTA and CDR2 FQGNSA come from the germline V gene. In DNA form, the CDR3 reads TGTGCCAGCAGCTTAGAGTTAGTTGGAGGTGGCTATGGCTACACCTTC. It specifies CASSLELVGGGYGYTF.

The table lists this clonotype with many counts. The chain carries TRBV7-2 and TRBJ1-4, with 7 bases aligning to TRBD1. The CDR3 is made up of 16 amino acids. Germline values: CDR1 SGHTA, CDR2 FQGNSA. V was clipped by 4 bases and J by 0 bases; unmatched bases: 5. The CDR3 DNA sequence: TGTGCCAGCAGCTCAAGGACAGGCGCAACTAATGAAAAACTGTTTTTT. Amino acids: CASSSRTGATNEKLFF.

This clonotype turned up a few times. The chain is built from TRBV6-1 and TRBJ1-4, with TRBD1 matching over 7 bases. Unmatched junction bases numbered 12, after V lost 3 bases and J lost 8 bases. The CDR3 extends over 16 amino acids. In germline, CDR1 is MNHNS, CDR2 SASEGT. The CDR3 reads CASSEGQSIRVEKLFF. CDR3 nucleotides: TGTGCCAGCAGTGAGGGACAGAGTATTAGGGTAGAAAAACTGTTTTTT.

This clonotype was counted many times. The rearrangement uses TRBV7-2 and TRBJ2-7; 11 bases fit TRBD2. Per germline, CDR1 SGHTA and CDR2 FQGNSA. The CDR3 covers 16 residues. The ends lost 1 base at V and 12 bases at J; junction bases unmatched: 14. The CDR3 region has the DNA TGTGCCAGCAGCTTAGATGGGGTTTTAGCGGGAGGGGTGGCGTACTTC. Its translation: CASSLDGVLAGGVAYF.

The V gene is TRBV6-6, the J gene TRBJ2-1, with TRBD2 identical over 8 bases. Germline assignment: CDR1 MNHNY and CDR2 SVGAGI (reference sequence). This CDR3 has 15 amino acids. Germline trimming cut 4 bases from V and 9 bases from J; bases unmatched to any gene: 11. The CDR3 region is CASSSTGTSGFEQFF. CDR3 sequence (DNA): TGTGCCAGCAGTTCTACCGGGACTAGTGGATTTGAGCAGTTCTTC.

This clonotype was counted a few times. The chain uses TRBV20-1 and TRBJ2-3; D may be TRBD1 (6 bases). This CDR3 spans 18 amino acids. The V gene lost 2 bases and the J gene lost 2 bases, with 23 bases spanning the gap. Germline values: CDR1 DFQATT, CDR2 SNEGSKA (reference sequence). The CDR3 DNA sequence: TGCAGTGCTAGAACAAGGCGTGGGACAAGCTACTTCACAGATACGCAGTATTTT. It codes for CSARTRRGTSYFTDTQYF.

This clonotype was picked up many times. The chain links TRBV7-9 to TRBJ2-1; 14 bases are a match to TRBD2. The CDR3 contains 15 residues. V trimming: 5 bases; J trimming: 10 bases; junction bases outside the gene matches: 7. In germline, CDR1 is SEHNR, CDR2 FQNEAQ (reference sequence). The CDR3 DNA follows: TGTGCCAGCAGCCCGCGACTAGCGGGGGGGTGGGAGCAGTTCTTC. Residues: CASSPRLAGGWEQFF.